The clone carrying this TCR beta chain turned up a few times. Its antigen remains unknown. This sample is drawn from a study of blood T cells in healthy people across ages. Combining a sample-barcoded 5' primer with a J-beta primer mix, a second PCR ran for about 7 to 11 cycles. TCRdb used MiXCR to reprocess the 5' RACE reads, holding one entry per CDR3 protein. The sample consists of approximately 700,000 distinct CDR3 sequences, about 30% of them appearing once. This CDR3 region has 14 residues. V shed 7 bases and J shed 0 bases, with 14 bases lying between them. The germline gives CDR1 SQVTM, CDR2 ANQGSEA. Study conclusions and caveats: As naive T cell percentage varied, TCR beta diversity correlated strongly with it.

Sequencing used blood. This receptor was taken from a woman older than 75 in good health. The chain couples TRBV29-1 to TRBJ2-3, with D tentatively TRBD2 (6 bases). The CDR3 bases are TGCAGCGCTCGACGGGGGATTAGCACAGATACGCAGTATTTT. Translating gives CSARRGISTDTQYF.